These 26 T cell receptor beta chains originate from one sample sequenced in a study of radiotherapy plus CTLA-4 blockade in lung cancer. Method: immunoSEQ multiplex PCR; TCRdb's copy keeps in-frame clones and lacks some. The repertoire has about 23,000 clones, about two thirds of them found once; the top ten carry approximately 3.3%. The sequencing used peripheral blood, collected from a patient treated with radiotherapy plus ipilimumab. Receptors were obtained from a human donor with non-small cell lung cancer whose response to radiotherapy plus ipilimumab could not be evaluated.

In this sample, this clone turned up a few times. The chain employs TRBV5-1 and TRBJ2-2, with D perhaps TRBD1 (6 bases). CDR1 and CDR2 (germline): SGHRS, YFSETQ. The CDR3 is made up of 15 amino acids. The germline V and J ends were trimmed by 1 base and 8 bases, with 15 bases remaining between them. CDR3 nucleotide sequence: TGCGCCAGCAGCTTGACAGGGATGATCACTGGGGAGCTGTTTTTT. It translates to CASSLTGMITGELFF.

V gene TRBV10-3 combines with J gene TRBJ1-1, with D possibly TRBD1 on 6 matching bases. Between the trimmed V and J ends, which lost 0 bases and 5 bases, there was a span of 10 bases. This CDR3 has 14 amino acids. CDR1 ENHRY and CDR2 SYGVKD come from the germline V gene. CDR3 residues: CAISESQGWTEAFF. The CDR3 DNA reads TGTGCCATCAGTGAGTCTCAGGGGTGGACTGAAGCTTTCTTT.

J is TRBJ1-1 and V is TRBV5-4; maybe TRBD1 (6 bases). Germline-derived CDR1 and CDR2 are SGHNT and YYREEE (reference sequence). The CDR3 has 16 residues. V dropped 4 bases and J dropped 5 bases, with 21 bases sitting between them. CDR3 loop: CASSLSWGLYNTEAFF. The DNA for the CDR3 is TGTGCCAGCAGCCTGTCGTGGGGGCTCTATAATACTGAAGCTTTCTTT.

The CDR3 protein is CASSYSEGSAFF. The DNA of the CDR3 is TGTGCCAGCAGTTACTCAGAGGGATCGGCTTTCTTT. The chain uses TRBV6-6 and TRBJ1-1; D is unclear. The CDR3 covers 12 residues. With 0 bases removed from V and 11 bases from J, the gap between germline ends came to 10 bases. Germline V gene data show CDR1 as MNHNY and CDR2 as SVGAGI (reference sequence).

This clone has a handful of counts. This CDR3 is CASNREGSPLHF. The DNA for the CDR3 is TGTGCCAGCAACCGGGAGGGTTCACCCCTCCACTTT. V is TRBV14 and J is TRBJ1-6; D uncertain. Germline CDR1 reads SGHDN; CDR2 reads FVKESK. The CDR3 sequence is 12 residues long. V lost 7 bases and J 9 bases, leaving 10 bases between the germline ends. Full variable domain (remainder filled in from reference TRBV14 and TRBJ1-6): EAGVTQFPSHSVIEKGQTVTLRCDPISGHDNLYWYRRVMGKEIKFLLHFVKESKQDESGMPNNRFLAERTGGTYSTLKVQPAELEDSGVYFCASNREGSPLHFGNGTRLTVT.

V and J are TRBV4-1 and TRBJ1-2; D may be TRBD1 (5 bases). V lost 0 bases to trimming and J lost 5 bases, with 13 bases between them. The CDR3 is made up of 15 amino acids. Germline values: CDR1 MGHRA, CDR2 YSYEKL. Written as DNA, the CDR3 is TGCGCCAGCAGCCAAGATCGCACAGGTCTTTATGGCTACACCTTC. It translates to CASSQDRTGLYGYTF.

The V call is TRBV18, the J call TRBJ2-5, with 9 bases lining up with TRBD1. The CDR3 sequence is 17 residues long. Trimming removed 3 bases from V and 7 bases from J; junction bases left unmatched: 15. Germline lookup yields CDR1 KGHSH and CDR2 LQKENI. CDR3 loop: CASSPRTGDNPTRTQYF. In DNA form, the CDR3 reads TGTGCCAGCTCACCGAGGACAGGGGATAACCCCACAAGGACCCAGTACTTC.

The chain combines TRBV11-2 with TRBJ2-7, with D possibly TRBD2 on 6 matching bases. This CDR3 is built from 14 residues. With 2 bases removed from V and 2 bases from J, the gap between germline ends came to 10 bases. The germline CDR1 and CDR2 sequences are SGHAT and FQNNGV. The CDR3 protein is CASSLIRGTYEQYF. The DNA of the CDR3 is TGTGCCAGCAGCTTAATTCGGGGGACCTACGAGCAGTACTTC. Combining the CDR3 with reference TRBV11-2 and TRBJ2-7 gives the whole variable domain EAGVAQSPRYKIIEKRQSVAFWCNPISGHATLYWYQQILGQGPKLLIQFQNNGVVDDSQLPKDRFSAERLKGVDSTLKIQPAKLEDSAVYLCASSLIRGTYEQYFGPGTRLTVT.

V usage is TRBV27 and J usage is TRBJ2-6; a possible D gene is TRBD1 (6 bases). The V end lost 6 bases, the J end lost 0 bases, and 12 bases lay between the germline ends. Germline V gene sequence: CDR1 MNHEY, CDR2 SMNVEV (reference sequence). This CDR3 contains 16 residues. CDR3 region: CASRRDTFSGANVLTF. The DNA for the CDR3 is TGTGCCAGCAGGAGGGACACTTTCTCTGGGGCCAACGTCCTGACTTTC.

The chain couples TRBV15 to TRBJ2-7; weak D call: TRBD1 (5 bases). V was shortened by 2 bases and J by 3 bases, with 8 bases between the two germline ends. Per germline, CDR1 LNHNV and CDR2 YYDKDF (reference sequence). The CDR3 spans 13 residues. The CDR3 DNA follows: TGTGCCACCAGCAGAAACAGGCTCTACGAGCAGTACTTC. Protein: CATSRNRLYEQYF.

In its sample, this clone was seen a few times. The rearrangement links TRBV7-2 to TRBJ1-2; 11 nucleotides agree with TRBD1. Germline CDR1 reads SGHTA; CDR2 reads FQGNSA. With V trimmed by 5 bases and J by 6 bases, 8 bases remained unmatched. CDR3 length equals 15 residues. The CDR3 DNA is TGTGCCAGCAGCCTCGGGACAGGGGGGAACAATGGCTACACCTTC. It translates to CASSLGTGGNNGYTF.

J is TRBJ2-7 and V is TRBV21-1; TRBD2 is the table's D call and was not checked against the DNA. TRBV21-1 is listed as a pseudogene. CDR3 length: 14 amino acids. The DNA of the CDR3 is TGTGCCAGCCCTCCACGGGCTAGCGGGTTAGAGCAGTACTTC. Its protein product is CASPPRASGLEQYF.

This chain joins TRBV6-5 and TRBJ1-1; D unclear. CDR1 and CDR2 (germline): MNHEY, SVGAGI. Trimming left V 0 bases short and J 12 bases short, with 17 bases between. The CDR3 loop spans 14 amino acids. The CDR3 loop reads CASSYSGSPQRTFF. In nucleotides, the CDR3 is TGTGCCAGCAGTTACTCGGGGAGCCCCCAGCGAACTTTCTTT.

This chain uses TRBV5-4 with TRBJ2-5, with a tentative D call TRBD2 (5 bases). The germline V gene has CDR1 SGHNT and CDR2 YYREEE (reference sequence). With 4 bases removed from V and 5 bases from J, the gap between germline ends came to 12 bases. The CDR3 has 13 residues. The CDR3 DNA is TGTGCCAGCAGCCAGGACTGGTGGGAGACCCAGTACTTC. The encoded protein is CASSQDWWETQYF.

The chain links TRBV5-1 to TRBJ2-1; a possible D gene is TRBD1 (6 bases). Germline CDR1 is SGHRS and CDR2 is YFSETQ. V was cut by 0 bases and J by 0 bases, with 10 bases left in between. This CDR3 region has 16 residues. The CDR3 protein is CASSLEPGHSYNEQFF. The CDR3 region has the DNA TGCGCCAGCAGCTTGGAACCGGGACACTCCTACAATGAGCAGTTCTTC.

CDR3 sequence (DNA): TGTGCCAGTGAAACTAGCGGGGGGACCCAGTACTTC. It encodes CASETSGGTQYF. The chain carries TRBV2 and TRBJ2-5; 11 nucleotides match TRBD2. Germline V gene sequence: CDR1 SNHLY, CDR2 FYNNEI. CDR3 size: 12 residues. The junction had 4 bases not matched to a gene; V was cut back by 9 bases and J by 7 bases.

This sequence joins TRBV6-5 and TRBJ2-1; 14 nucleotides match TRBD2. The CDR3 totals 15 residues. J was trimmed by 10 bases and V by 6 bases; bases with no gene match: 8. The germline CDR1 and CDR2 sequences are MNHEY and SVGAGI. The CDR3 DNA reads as TGTGCCAGCAGGACCGGGACTAGCGGGAGATGGGAGCAGTTCTTC. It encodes CASRTGTSGRWEQFF.

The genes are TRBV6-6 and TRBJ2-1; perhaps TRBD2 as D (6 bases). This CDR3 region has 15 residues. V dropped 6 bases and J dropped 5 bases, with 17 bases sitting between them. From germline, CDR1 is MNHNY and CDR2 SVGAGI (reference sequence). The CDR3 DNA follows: TGTGCCAGCAGCTCCATGGAGGGGAGACACAATGAGCAGTTCTTC. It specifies CASSSMEGRHNEQFF.

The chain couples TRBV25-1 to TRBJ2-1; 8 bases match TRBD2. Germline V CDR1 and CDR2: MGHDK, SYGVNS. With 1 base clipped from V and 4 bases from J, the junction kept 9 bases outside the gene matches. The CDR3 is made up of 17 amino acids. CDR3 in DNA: TGTGCCAGCAGTGAATTTAGGACGGGAGGGACGTACAATGAGCAGTTCTTC. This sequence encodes CASSEFRTGGTYNEQFF.

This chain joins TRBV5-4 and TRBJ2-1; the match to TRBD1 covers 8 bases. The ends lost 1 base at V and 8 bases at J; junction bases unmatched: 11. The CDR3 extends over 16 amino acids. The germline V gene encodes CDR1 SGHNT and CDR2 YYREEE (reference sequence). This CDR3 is CASSLFRARGRDEQFF. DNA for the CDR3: TGTGCCAGCAGCTTGTTTAGGGCCAGGGGGCGGGATGAGCAGTTCTTC.

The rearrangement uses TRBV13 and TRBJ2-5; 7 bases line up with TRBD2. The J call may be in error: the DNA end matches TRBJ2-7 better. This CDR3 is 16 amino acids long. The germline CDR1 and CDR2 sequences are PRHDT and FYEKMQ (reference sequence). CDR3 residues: CASSLWREGIAYEQYF. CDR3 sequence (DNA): TGTGCCAGCAGCTTGTGGAGGGAGGGTATCGCCTACGAGCAGTACTTC.

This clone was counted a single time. CDR3: CASSVGELETQYF. CDR3 nucleotide sequence: TGTGCCAGCAGCGTCGGAGAACTTGAGACCCAGTACTTC. The chain joins TRBV9 to TRBJ2-5; D is undetermined. CDR1 and CDR2 from the germline V gene are SGDLS and YYNGEE. V was cut by 2 bases and J by 5 bases, with 10 bases left in between. CDR3 size: 13 residues.

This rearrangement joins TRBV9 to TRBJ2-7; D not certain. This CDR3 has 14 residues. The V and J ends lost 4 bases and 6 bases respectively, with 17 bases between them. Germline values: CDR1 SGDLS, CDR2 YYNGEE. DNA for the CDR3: TGTGCCAGCAGCCAAAGTGCGGTCCGCGGCGAGCAGTACTTC. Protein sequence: CASSQSAVRGEQYF. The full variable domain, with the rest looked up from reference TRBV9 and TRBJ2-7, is DSGVTQTPKHLITATGQRVTLRCSPRSGDLSVYWYQQSLDQGLQFLIQYYNGEERAKGNILERFSAQQFPDLHSELNLSSLELGDSALYFCASSQSAVRGEQYFGPGTRLTVT.

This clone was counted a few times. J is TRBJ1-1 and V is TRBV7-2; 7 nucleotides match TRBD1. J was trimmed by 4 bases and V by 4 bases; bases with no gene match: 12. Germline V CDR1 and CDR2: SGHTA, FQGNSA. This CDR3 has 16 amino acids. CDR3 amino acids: CASSSTGNTRGTEAFF. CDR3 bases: TGTGCCAGCAGCTCGACAGGGAATACACGTGGCACTGAAGCTTTCTTT.

The CDR3 nucleotides read TGTGCCAGTAGTAGTCATAGCGGGAACAAGTACAATGAGCAGTTCTTC. It yields the protein CASSSHSGNKYNEQFF. The chain combines TRBV19 with TRBJ2-1; 8 bases are a match to TRBD2. The CDR3 is made up of 16 amino acids. The V gene end was trimmed by 4 bases and the J gene end by 4 bases; junction bases not matched to a gene: 9. The germline CDR1 and CDR2 sequences are LNHDA and SQIVND (reference sequence).

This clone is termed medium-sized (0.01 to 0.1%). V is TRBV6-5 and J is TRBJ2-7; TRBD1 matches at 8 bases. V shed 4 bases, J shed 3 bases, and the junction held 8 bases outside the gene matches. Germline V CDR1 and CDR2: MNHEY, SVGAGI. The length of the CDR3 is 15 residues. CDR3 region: CASSLGQGAYYEQYF. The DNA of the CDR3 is TGTGCCAGCAGTTTAGGTCAGGGGGCCTACTACGAGCAGTACTTC.